The 11 T cell receptor beta chains in this list originate from one sample, sequenced in a study of tumor and adjacent non-tumor tissue in lung cancer. No cell sorting was done before RNA was extracted from the tissue. More than 3 cm separated this lung sample from the edge of the tumor. TCRbeta libraries were built with three rounds of nested PCR, modified from ARM-PCR. TCRdb re-called the multiplex PCR reads with MiXCR, one entry per CDR3 protein. The top ten clones hold roughly 19% of a sample with about 100,000 distinct CDR3 sequences, roughly two thirds of them seen once. Sequenced: distant non-tumor lung tissue. The receptors derive from a young man with non-small cell lung cancer.

Turning to this clonotype: An end of the junction does not agree with germline; a read error may underlie this. V gene TRBV11-2 combines with J gene TRBJ2-3; 9 bases agree with TRBD2. The length of the CDR3 is 17 residues. From germline, CDR1 is SGHAT and CDR2 FQNNGV. CDR3 amino acids: CASSPGTSRRARDRQYF. In DNA form, the CDR3 reads TGTGCCAGCAGCCCTGGGACTAGCAGGAGGGCCCGGGATAGGCAGTATTTT. The whole variable domain, filled in from reference TRBV11-2 and TRBJ2-3, reads EAGVAQSPRYKIIEKRQSVAFWCNPISGHATLYWYQQILGQGPKLLIQFQNNGVVDDSQLPKDRFSAERLKGVDSTLKIQPAKLEDSAVYLCASSPGTSRRARDRQYFGPGTRLTVL.

This chain joins TRBV11-2 and TRBJ2-7, with D possibly being TRBD2 (6 bases). The CDR3 has 14 residues. The germline V gene has CDR1 SGHAT and CDR2 FQNNGV. This CDR3 is CNSSPTYGGYEQYF. The CDR3 region has the DNA TGTAACAGCAGCCCTACGTACGGGGGCTACGAGCAGTACTTC.

With respect to this clonotype: The junction does not match germline at one end; this may be a read error. The rearrangement joins TRBV11-1 to TRBJ2-4; 7 bases are a match to TRBD2. The CDR3 extends over 15 amino acids. The germline V gene encodes CDR1 SGHAT and CDR2 FQDESV (reference sequence). The CDR3, as DNA: TGTGACAGCAGCGGGGACCGCCTGTCCAAAAACATTCAGTACTTC. It specifies CDSSGDRLSKNIQYF.

The chain links TRBV5-1 to TRBJ2-5; D is perhaps TRBD2 (7 bases). The V gene's germline CDR1 is SGHRS and CDR2 YFSETQ. V lost 3 bases to trimming and J lost 5 bases, with 14 bases between them. There are 14 residues in the CDR3. The CDR3 DNA sequence: TGCGCCAGCAGCTCGCGGGGGCAAGAGGAGACCCAGTACTTC. Translating gives CASSSRGQEETQYF.

A word on this clonotype: This may be a read error: a much more frequent sequence differs by one nucleotide. CDR3 loop: CASSYSYKFPREADTQYF. The CDR3 nucleotides are TGTGCCAGCAGTTACTCGTATAAGTTCCCTAGGGAAGCAGATACGCAGTATTTT. The J gene is TRBJ2-3, the V gene TRBV6-6; D not resolved. This CDR3 is 18 amino acids long. Trimming stripped 0 bases from V and 4 bases from J, with 20 bases between. The germline V gene encodes CDR1 MNHNY and CDR2 SVGAGI (reference sequence).

As regards this clonotype: A read error is likely, as this CDR3 ends without the conserved phenylalanine or tryptophan. J is TRBJ2-1 and V is TRBV20-1, with 9 positions matching TRBD2. The germline V gene encodes CDR1 DFQATT and CDR2 SNEGSKA (reference sequence). J lost 6 bases, V lost 5 bases, and 2 bases had no gene match. The CDR3 runs 12 residues. The CDR3 nucleotides are TGCAGTGCTTCGACTAGCGGCAATGAGCAGTTCATC. Its translation: CSASTSGNEQFI.

Comment on this clonotype: Without the conserved terminal phenylalanine or tryptophan, this CDR3 likely stems from a read error. V gene TRBV29-1 combines with J gene TRBJ2-1, with 13 nucleotides matching TRBD2. From germline, CDR1 is SQVTM and CDR2 ANQGSEA. The CDR3 loop spans 15 amino acids. CDR3 in amino acids: CSIDRTSGRNNEQFS. The CDR3 nucleotides are TGCAGCATTGATCGGACTAGCGGGAGAAACAATGAGCAGTTCTCC.

About this clonotype itself: The germline gene is not matched at one end of the junction; a read error may be the cause. The V gene is TRBV6-2 or TRBV6-3, the J gene TRBJ2-2; the D call may be TRBD1 or TRBD2 (5 bases each). The CDR3 spans 16 residues. Germline CDR1 and CDR2: MNHEY and SVGEGT. CDR3 sequence: CASSGQGALRTGELSF. For the CDR3, the DNA is TGTGCCAGCAGTGGACAAGGGGCTCTTAGGACCGGGGAGCTGTCTTTT.

Worth noting for this clonotype: One end of the junction fails to match germline, which may point to a read error. The V and J genes are TRBV29-1 and TRBJ1-1; D gene unclear. The CDR3 is 12 residues long. Germline-derived CDR1 and CDR2 are SQVTM and ANQGSEA. The CDR3: CSVEDPDTEASF. CDR3 DNA sequence: TGCAGCGTTGAAGACCCCGACACTGAAGCTTCCTTT.

This chain connects TRBV9 to TRBJ1-1; D gene uncertain. The ends were cut back, 0 bases at V and 1 base at J, with 10 bases in the middle. Germline-derived CDR1 and CDR2 are SGDLS and YYNGEE. CDR3 length equals 15 residues. DNA for the CDR3: TGTGCCAGCAGCGTAGACGTCTGGGGGAACACTGAAGCTTTCTTT. It encodes CASSVDVWGNTEAFF.

Comment on this clonotype: Mismatch with germline at one junction end may stem from a read error. The chain is built from TRBV29-1 and TRBJ2-7; tentative D call: TRBD2 (6 bases). The CDR3 covers 12 residues. Germline loops: CDR1 SQVTM, CDR2 ANQGSEA. CDR3 sequence (DNA): TGCAGTGTTGGGTCGGGGGATCGCCAGCAGTACTTC. It specifies CSVGSGDRQQYF.